Shown below are 3 T cell receptor beta chains from a single sample sequenced in a study of PD-1 blockade in classical Hodgkin lymphoma (TCRdb year 2020). The library was generated by the immunoSEQ multiplex PCR assay. As stored in TCRdb, this immuneACCESS dataset retains in-frame rearrangements with V and J assigned. A fraction of the clones does not appear; measured against another copy, unresolved V genes explain less than half of the discrepancy, and the remainder lacks a known reason. This sample gives 29,000 or so clones in total; around 80% of them show up just once. The ten largest clones take up 0.62% of the sample. What this sample's time point label stands for: cycle 4 day 1 (C4D1), after more than 5 weeks of nivolumab. Every trial patient had relapsed after autologous stem cell transplantation, and cohorts A, B and C differed in prior brentuximab vedotin exposure. Magnetic negative selection with a Miltenyi CD4+ T cell isolation kit was used to purify CD4+ T cells from thawed PBMCs.

This material consisted of CD4+ T cells from blood, taken before the fourth cycle of nivolumab. All receptors derive from a human donor with classical Hodgkin lymphoma.

Note on this clone: Germline and junction disagree at one end, which may indicate a read error. The gene calls are TRBV5-1 and TRBJ2-7; TRBD1 agrees at 7 bases. Germline V gene data show CDR1 as SGHRS and CDR2 as YFSETQ. This CDR3 region has 16 residues. CDR3 residues: CASSLMLVGGSDEQYF. Here the CDR3 DNA reads TGCGCCAGCAGCTTAATGTTAGTAGGGGGCTCCGACGAGCAGTACTTC. Full variable domain (missing parts from reference TRBV5-1 and TRBJ2-7): KAGVTQTPRYLIKTRGQQVTLSCSPISGHRSVSWYQQTPGQGLQFLFEYFSETQRNKGNFPGRFSGRQFSNSRSEMNVSTLELGDSALYLCASSLMLVGGSDEQYFGPGTRLTVT.

This clone has just a few counts. V and J are TRBV4-1 and TRBJ1-1; perhaps TRBD1 as D (5 bases). The germline CDR1 and CDR2 sequences are MGHRA and YSYEKL. The CDR3 runs to 16 residues. Deletions cut 2 bases from V and 4 bases from J, with 17 bases between. The CDR3 DNA is TGCGCCAGCAGCCAATCCCCGGGACCCAGAACCACTGAAGCTTTCTTT. Residues: CASSQSPGPRTTEAFF.

This chain connects TRBV10-2 to TRBJ2-5; D may be TRBD2 (6 bases). With 2 bases removed from V and 4 bases from J, the gap between germline ends came to 14 bases. This CDR3 has 15 amino acids. Germline-derived CDR1 and CDR2 are WSHSY and SAAADI. The chain's CDR3 is CASSERSLGGETQYF. The DNA for the CDR3 is TGCGCCAGCAGTGAGAGGTCCCTCGGGGGAGAGACCCAGTACTTC.